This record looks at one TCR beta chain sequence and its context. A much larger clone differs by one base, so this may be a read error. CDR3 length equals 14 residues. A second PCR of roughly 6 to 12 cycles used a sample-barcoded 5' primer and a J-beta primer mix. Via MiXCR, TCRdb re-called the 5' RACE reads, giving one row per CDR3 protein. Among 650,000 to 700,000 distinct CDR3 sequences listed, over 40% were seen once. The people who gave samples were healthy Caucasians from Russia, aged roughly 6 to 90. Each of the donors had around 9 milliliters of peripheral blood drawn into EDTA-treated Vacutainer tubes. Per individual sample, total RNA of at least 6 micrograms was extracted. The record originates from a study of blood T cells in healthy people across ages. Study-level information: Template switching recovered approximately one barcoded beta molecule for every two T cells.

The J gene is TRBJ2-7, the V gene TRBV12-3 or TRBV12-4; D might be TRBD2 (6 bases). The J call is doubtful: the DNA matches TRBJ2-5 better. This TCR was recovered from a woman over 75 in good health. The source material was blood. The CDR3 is CASSVAMGGETQYF. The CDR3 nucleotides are TGTGCCAGCAGTGTAGCGATGGGAGGAGAGACCCAGTACTTC.